This T cell receptor (beta chain) was found in a study of CXCR3-negative and CXCR3-positive naive CD8 T cells. This CDR3 region has 16 residues. In germline, CDR1 is MDHEN, CDR2 SYDVKM. 5' RACE that incorporated UMI labels was used to prepare the TRB cDNA libraries. TCRdb reprocessed the 5' RACE reads, with one entry per CDR3 protein and no DNA. This table lists more than 65,000 distinct CDR3 sequences. Sequencing was performed on naive CXCR3- CD8+ T cells from blood. Documented subset: CD45RO-CCR7+CD27+CD95- naive CD8+ T cells lacking CXCR3 (TNR3-). The receptor was derived from a human donor in good health. Some clones in this sample may be carry-over from other donors' samples. V is TRBV28 and J is TRBJ2-1; TCRdb selects TRBD2, and the lack of DNA leaves this call unchecked. CDR3 amino acids: CASRLTGLAGGGVGFF.